One sample yielded the 9 T cell receptor beta chains listed below, sequenced in a study of PD-1 blockade in classical Hodgkin lymphoma. The method was immunoSEQ multiplex PCR; TCRdb's version includes in-frame clones alone and lacks a portion of them. This table holds some 93,000 clones, just under 80% found once. The time point: cycle 4 day 1 (C4D1), after five to seven weeks of nivolumab. The patients all showed relapse after autologous stem cell transplantation, while their brentuximab vedotin exposure varied. Source: peripheral blood mononuclear cells (PBMCs), taken before the fourth cycle of nivolumab. The receptors shown here come from a human donor with classical Hodgkin lymphoma.

This chain links TRBV6-1 with TRBJ1-3; the D is unclear. Germline V lookup: CDR1 MNHNS, CDR2 SASEGT. V lost 5 bases and J lost 7, with 12 bases in between. The CDR3 runs to 13 residues. The CDR3 region is CASSHTRENTIYF. CDR3 coding DNA: TGTGCCAGCAGTCATACCCGGGAGAACACCATATATTTT.

V and J are TRBV7-2 and TRBJ2-3; no definite D call. V shed 2 bases and J shed 4 bases, with 7 bases lying between them. The V gene's germline CDR1 is SGHTA and CDR2 FQGNSA. This CDR3 is built from 13 residues. CDR3 protein: CASSLIKADTQYF. Here the CDR3 DNA reads TGTGCCAGCAGCTTAATAAAAGCAGATACGCAGTATTTT.

This clone was detected once. The gene calls are TRBV11-2 and TRBJ1-5, with D unresolved. The CDR3 runs 15 residues. V was trimmed by 5 bases and J by 3 bases, leaving 14 bases between them. Per the germline V gene, CDR1 is SGHAT and CDR2 is FQNNGV. CDR3 in amino acids: CASSPGDIVNQPQHF. DNA of the CDR3: TGTGCCAGCAGCCCCGGTGACATTGTCAATCAGCCCCAGCATTTT.

The chain uses TRBV19 and TRBJ1-5; D is unresolved. The CDR3 totals 13 residues. Germline loops: CDR1 LNHDA, CDR2 SQIVND (reference sequence). Trimming took 3 bases from V and 7 from J, leaving 10 bases between them. CDR3 in DNA: TGTGCCAGTAGTATCCTTCTGCGACAGCCCCAGCATTTT. Its translation is CASSILLRQPQHF.

The V gene is TRBV27, the J gene TRBJ1-2; D might be TRBD1 (5 bases). Trimming stripped 3 bases from V and 0 bases from J, with 17 bases between. In germline, CDR1 is MNHEY, CDR2 SMNVEV (reference sequence). This CDR3 has 17 residues. The CDR3 loop reads CASSFLVQGGPNYGYTF. CDR3 DNA sequence: TGTGCCAGCAGTTTTCTAGTTCAGGGAGGCCCTAACTATGGCTACACCTTC.

This chain links TRBV11-3 with TRBJ2-7, with 7 bases fitting TRBD1. The CDR3 extends over 12 amino acids. V gave up 4 bases and J gave up 7 bases; unmatched junction bases: 4. Germline V lookup: CDR1 SGHNT, CDR2 YENEEA. As DNA, the CDR3 is TGTGCCAGCAGCTCCTACAGGGGTGAGCAGTACTTC. Translating it yields CASSSYRGEQYF.

This clone occurred a few times. The J gene is TRBJ1-2, the V gene TRBV5-6; D possibly corresponds to TRBD1 (5 bases). The germline CDR1 and CDR2 sequences are SGHDT and YYEEEE. V dropped 3 bases and J dropped 2 bases, with 11 bases sitting between them. The CDR3 runs to 14 residues. The DNA of the CDR3 is TGTGCCAGCAGCTCTTCGGGGGGGAACTATGGCTACACCTTC. Amino acids: CASSSSGGNYGYTF.

This clone was detected only once. The chain uses TRBV7-2 and TRBJ2-7; D not resolved. CDR3 length: 15 residues. Trimming cost V 2 bases and J 0 bases, with 11 bases left between them. CDR1 and CDR2 from the germline V gene are SGHTA and FQGNSA. CDR3 in amino acids: CASSLIHRASYEQYF. CDR3 DNA sequence: TGTGCCAGCAGCTTAATCCACCGGGCCTCCTACGAGCAGTACTTC.

The chain is built from TRBV28 and TRBJ2-7; tentatively, D is TRBD1 (5 bases). The CDR3 spans 12 residues. Trimming stripped 8 bases from V and 2 bases from J, with 10 bases between. Germline V gene lookup returns CDR1 MDHEN and CDR2 SYDVKM. The CDR3 DNA reads TGTGCCAGCCAGGGTAATCCCTACGAGCAGTACTTC. Residues: CASQGNPYEQYF.